The 8 T cell receptor beta chains below all came from one sample that was sequenced in a study of T cell responses to AZD1222 COVID-19 vaccine. Sequenced by immunoSEQ multiplex PCR; TCRdb stores in-frame clones only, minus some. The sample records approximately 98,000 clones, roughly 84% being singletons. Sequenced here: peripheral blood, sampled on day 0 of AZD1222 vaccination. These receptors were obtained from an adult in good health.

The gene calls are TRBV11-2 and TRBJ1-1, with D possibly TRBD1 on 5 matching bases. Trimming stripped 5 bases from V and 3 bases from J, with 22 bases between. This CDR3 has 17 residues. CDR1 is SGHAT, CDR2 FQNNGV, per germline. The CDR3 reads CASSQTRWGELDTEAFF. The CDR3 DNA reads as TGTGCCAGCAGCCAAACGAGGTGGGGGGAACTAGACACTGAAGCTTTCTTT.

V gene TRBV20-1 combines with J gene TRBJ1-1; 8 bases are shared with TRBD1. V trimming: 3 bases; J trimming: 3 bases; junction bases outside the gene matches: 9. In germline, CDR1 is DFQATT, CDR2 SNEGSKA (reference sequence). There are 15 residues in the CDR3. For the CDR3, the DNA is TGCAGTGCTAGTCCTCGGACAGGGCAATACACTGAAGCTTTCTTT. It specifies CSASPRTGQYTEAFF.

The gene calls are TRBV5-3 and TRBJ1-1; 7 nucleotides match TRBD1. TRBV5-3 is an ORF, and what it does is uncertain. This CDR3 has 15 residues. V dropped 3 bases and J dropped 6; count of bases not matched to a gene: 11. Here the CDR3 DNA reads TGTGCCAGAAGCTCGGGTCGACAGGGCCTGGCTGAAGCTTTCTTT. Translating gives CARSSGRQGLAEAFF.

The rearrangement links TRBV6-5 to TRBJ1-2; TRBD1 agrees at 7 bases. The length of the CDR3 is 14 residues. The V gene end was trimmed by 5 bases and the J gene end by 4 bases; junction bases not matched to a gene: 7. The V gene's germline CDR1 is MNHEY and CDR2 SVGAGI. CDR3 bases: TGTGCCAGCAGTAAGGCCCGGGACAGCTATGGCTACACCTTC. It specifies CASSKARDSYGYTF.

The chain joins TRBV7-8 to TRBJ2-7; TRBD2 agrees at 8 bases. CDR1 and CDR2 (germline): SGHVS, FQNEAQ. V shed 5 bases, J shed 5 bases, and the junction held 17 bases outside the gene matches. CDR3 size: 17 residues. The CDR3 DNA follows: TGTGCCAGCAGCCCCCCCGGGCGGGGGGCAAGAGGGGACGAGCAGTACTTC. This encodes CASSPPGRGARGDEQYF.

This clone has a single count. This chain uses TRBV27 with TRBJ2-7, with 7 positions matching TRBD1. Looked up from germline, CDR1 is MNHEY and CDR2 is SMNVEV (reference sequence). V shed 3 bases and J 2 bases; nucleotides not matched to a gene: 4. CDR3 length: 14 amino acids. The CDR3 is CASSFTTGPYEQYF. CDR3 nucleotides: TGTGCCAGCAGTTTCACGACAGGGCCCTACGAGCAGTACTTC.

The genes are TRBV11-3 and TRBJ2-7, with D possibly being TRBD1 (6 bases). Germline CDR1 and CDR2: SGHNT and YENEEA. The CDR3 length is 14 residues. V was trimmed by 4 bases and J by 6 bases, leaving 16 bases between them. CDR3 amino acids: CASSSTGRSSEQYF. In DNA, the CDR3 is TGTGCCAGCAGCTCGACAGGTAGATCGTCCGAGCAGTACTTC. The variable domain in full, completed from reference TRBV11-3 and TRBJ2-7, reads EAGVVQSPRYKIIEKKQPVAFWCNPISGHNTLYWYLQNLGQGPELLIRYENEEAVDDSQLPKDRFSAERLKGVDSTLKIQPAELGDSAVYLCASSSTGRSSEQYFGPGTRLTVT.

The rearrangement links TRBV21-1 to TRBJ1-5. TRBV21-1 has pseudogene status. The CDR3 runs 14 residues. The CDR3 here is CASSKALANQPQHF. The CDR3 DNA is TGTGCCAGCAGCAAAGCGCTTGCCAATCAGCCCCAGCATTTT.